This TCR beta chain was sequenced for a study of T cells in women clearing cervical HPV infection. This CDR3 has 15 amino acids. The germline V gene encodes CDR1 LGHNA and CDR2 YNFKEQ. J gave up 3 bases and V 4 bases, and 8 bases lay outside the gene matches. Assay: immunoSEQ multiplex PCR; the TCRdb copy retains only in-frame clones and omits some. This table holds some 40,000 clones. A note on this clone: The CDR3 end lies 3 residues beyond the end of the read and is filled in from the germline J gene.

V gene TRBV4-2 combines with J gene TRBJ2-5, with TRBD2 identical over 7 bases. The sequenced sample was blood buffy coat. This sequence was found in a woman between 18 and 70 years old with a cervical HPV16 infection that either progressed to CIN3+ or cleared (not recorded which). CDR3 sequence reads: CASSPTKAGKETQYF. CDR3 bases read: TGTGCCAGCAGCCCGACTAAAGCGGGGAAAGAGACC.